What follows is one T cell receptor beta chain and its context. V was clipped by 6 bases and J by 4 bases, with 18 bases between them. Germline CDR1 SGHTA, CDR2 FQGNSA. The CDR3 runs 15 residues. This entry belongs to a study of blood T cell repertoires in COVID-19. As for the study in general: Spain, Italy and the United States supplied samples that represented acute and convalescent COVID-19. T cells, B-cell-depleted T cells, or PBMCs supplied cDNA or gDNA.

TCRdb's table, derived via immunoSEQ multiplex PCR, lists solely in-frame clones and lacks some. The sample consists of more than 75,000 clones, 70% to 85% of them appearing once. This TCR was recovered from a human donor in a cohort sampled during active COVID-19. Sequenced material: peripheral blood. The chain has TRBV7-2 and TRBJ1-2; D is possibly TRBD1 (6 bases). Written as DNA, the CDR3 is TGTGCCAGCAGGGGTACAGGGACCGCTAGCTATGGCTACACCTTC. Translated, it gives CASRGTGTASYGYTF.